This note documents a single TCR beta chain sequence. V shed 8 bases and J 5 bases; nucleotides not matched to a gene: 7. The V gene's germline CDR1 is SGHRS and CDR2 YFSETQ. This CDR3 comprises 12 residues. The data originate from a study of T cell changes during pregnancy in multiple sclerosis. Sequencing used immunoSEQ multiplex PCR; TCRdb keeps in-frame clones, though not all of them. The repertoire holds 90,000 to 130,000 clones, with about 93% as singletons. The chain recombines TRBV5-1 with TRBJ2-7; 7 nucleotides align to TRBD1. This sequence was found in a female donor with multiple sclerosis, enrolled in a pregnancy study. The sample was peripheral blood, taken in the third trimester of pregnancy. CDR3 nucleotide sequence: TGCGCCAGTTCGACAGGGTCCCACGAGCAGTACTTC. Translating gives CASSTGSHEQYF.